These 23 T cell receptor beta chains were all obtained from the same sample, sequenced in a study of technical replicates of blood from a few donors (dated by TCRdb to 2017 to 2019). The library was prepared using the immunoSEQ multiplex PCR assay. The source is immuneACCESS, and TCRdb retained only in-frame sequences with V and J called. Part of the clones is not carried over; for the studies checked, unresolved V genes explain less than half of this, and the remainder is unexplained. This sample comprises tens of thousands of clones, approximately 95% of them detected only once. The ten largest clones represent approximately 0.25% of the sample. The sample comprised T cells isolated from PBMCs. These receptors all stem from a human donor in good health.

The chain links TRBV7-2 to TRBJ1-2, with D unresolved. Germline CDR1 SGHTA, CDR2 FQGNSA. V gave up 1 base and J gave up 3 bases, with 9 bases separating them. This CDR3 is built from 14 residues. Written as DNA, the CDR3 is TGTGCCAGCAGCTTAGAGCCAGCGTACTATGGCTACACCTTC. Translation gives CASSLEPAYYGYTF.

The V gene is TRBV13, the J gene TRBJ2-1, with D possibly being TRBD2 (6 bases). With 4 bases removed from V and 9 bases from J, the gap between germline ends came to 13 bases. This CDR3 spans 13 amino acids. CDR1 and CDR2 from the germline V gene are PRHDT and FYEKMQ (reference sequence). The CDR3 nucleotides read TGTGCCAGCAGCTCGTCAAGGGGAGGTGAGCAGTTCTTC. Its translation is CASSSSRGGEQFF.

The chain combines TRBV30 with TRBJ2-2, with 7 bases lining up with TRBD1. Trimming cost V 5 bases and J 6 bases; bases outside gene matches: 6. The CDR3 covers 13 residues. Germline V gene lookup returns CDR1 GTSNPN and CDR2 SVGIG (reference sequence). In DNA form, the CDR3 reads TGTGCCTGGCGAAGAGGGGGCCCCGGGGAGCTGTTTTTT. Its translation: CAWRRGGPGELFF.

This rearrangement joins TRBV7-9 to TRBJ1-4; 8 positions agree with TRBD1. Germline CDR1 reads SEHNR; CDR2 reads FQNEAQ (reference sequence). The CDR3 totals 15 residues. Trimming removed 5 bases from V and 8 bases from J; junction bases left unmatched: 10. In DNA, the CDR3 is TGTGCCAGCAGCCGGGGCCAGGGGGCAGGGGAAAAACTGTTTTTT. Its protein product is CASSRGQGAGEKLFF. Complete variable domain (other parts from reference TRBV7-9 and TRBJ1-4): DTGVSQNPRHKITKRGQNVTFRCDPISEHNRLYWYRQTLGQGPEFLTYFQNEAQLEKSRLLSDRFSAERPKGSFSTLEIQRTEQGDSAMYLCASSRGQGAGEKLFFGSGTQLSVL.

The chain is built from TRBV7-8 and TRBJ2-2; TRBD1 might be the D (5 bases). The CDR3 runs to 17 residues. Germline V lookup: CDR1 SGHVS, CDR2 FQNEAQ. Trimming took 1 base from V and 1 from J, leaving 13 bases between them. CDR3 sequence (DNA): TGTGCCAGCAGCTTAGTACAGGTCAGGGTGAACACCGGGGAGCTGTTTTTT. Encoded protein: CASSLVQVRVNTGELFF.

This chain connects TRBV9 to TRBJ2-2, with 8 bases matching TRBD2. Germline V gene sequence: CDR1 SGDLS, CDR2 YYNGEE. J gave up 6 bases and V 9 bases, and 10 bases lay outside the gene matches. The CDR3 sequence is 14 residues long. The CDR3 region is CATTEGLGPGELFF. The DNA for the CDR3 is TGTGCCACAACCGAGGGACTAGGCCCCGGGGAGCTGTTTTTT.

For the CDR3, the DNA is TGTGCCAGCAGCCTCCGGGACAGCCCGTATGAGCAGTTCTTC. This encodes CASSLRDSPYEQFF. This chain joins TRBV11-3 and TRBJ2-1, with TRBD1 matching 7 bases. This CDR3 spans 14 amino acids. Per the germline V gene, CDR1 is SGHNT and CDR2 is YENEEA. V lost 5 bases, J lost 8 bases, and 9 bases stayed unmatched. Looking up the rest from reference TRBV11-3 and TRBJ2-1 gives the full variable domain: EAGVVQSPRYKIIEKKQPVAFWCNPISGHNTLYWYLQNLGQGPELLIRYENEEAVDDSQLPKDRFSAERLKGVDSTLKIQPAELGDSAVYLCASSLRDSPYEQFFGPGTRLTVL.

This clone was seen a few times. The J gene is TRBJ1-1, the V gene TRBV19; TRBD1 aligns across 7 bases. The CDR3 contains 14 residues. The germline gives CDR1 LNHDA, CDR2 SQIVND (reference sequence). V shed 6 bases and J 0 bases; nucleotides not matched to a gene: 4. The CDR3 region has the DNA TGTGCCAGTAGATGGGACAGCTTGAACACTGAAGCTTTCTTT. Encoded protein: CASRWDSLNTEAFF.

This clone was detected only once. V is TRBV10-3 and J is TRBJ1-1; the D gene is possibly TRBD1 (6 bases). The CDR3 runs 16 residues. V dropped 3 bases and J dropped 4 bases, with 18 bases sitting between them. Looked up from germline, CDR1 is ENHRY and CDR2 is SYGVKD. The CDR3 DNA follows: TGTGCCATCAGTGACCCCGACCAGGGGTGGGGCACTGAAGCTTTCTTT. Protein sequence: CAISDPDQGWGTEAFF.

The CDR3 region has the DNA TGTGCCAGCAGCGAGGGACTAGCGGGGCTTACGCAGTATTTT. Its translation: CASSEGLAGLTQYF. The chain employs TRBV9 and TRBJ2-3; 13 bases agree with TRBD2. This CDR3 spans 14 amino acids. The germline gives CDR1 SGDLS, CDR2 YYNGEE. Trimming cost V 3 bases and J 8 bases; bases outside gene matches: 3.

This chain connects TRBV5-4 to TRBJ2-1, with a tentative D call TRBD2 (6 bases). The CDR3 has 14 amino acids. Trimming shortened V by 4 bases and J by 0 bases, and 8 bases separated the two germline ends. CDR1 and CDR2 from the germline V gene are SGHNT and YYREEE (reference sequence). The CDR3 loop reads CASSGGSSYNEQFF. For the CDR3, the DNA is TGTGCCAGCAGCGGGGGGAGCTCCTACAATGAGCAGTTCTTC. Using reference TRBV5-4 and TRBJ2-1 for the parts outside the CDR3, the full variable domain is ETGVTQSPTHLIKTRGQQVTLRCSSQSGHNTVSWYQQALGQGPQFIFQYYREEENGRGNFPPRFSGLQFPNYSSELNVNALELDDSALYLCASSGGSSYNEQFFGPGTRLTVL.

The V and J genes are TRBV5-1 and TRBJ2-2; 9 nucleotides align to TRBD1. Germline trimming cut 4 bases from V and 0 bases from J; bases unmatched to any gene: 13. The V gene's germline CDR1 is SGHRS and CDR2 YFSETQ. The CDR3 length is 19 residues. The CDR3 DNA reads TGCGCCAGCAGCCCTAAGAGGGACAGGGCCTTCCCGAACACCGGGGAGCTGTTTTTT. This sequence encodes CASSPKRDRAFPNTGELFF.

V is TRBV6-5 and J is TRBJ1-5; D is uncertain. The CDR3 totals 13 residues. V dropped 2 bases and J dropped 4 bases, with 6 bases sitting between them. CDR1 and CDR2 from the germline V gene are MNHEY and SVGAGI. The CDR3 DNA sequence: TGTGCCAGCAGTTACGGCGGAAATCAGCCCCAGCATTTT. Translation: CASSYGGNQPQHF.

CDR3 DNA: TGCGCCAGCAGCCGCGCAGGGGGCACTGAAGCTTTCTTT. It encodes CASSRAGGTEAFF. This chain joins TRBV5-1 and TRBJ1-1, with 7 bases lining up with TRBD1. The CDR3 runs to 13 residues. V gave up 4 bases and J gave up 4 bases; unmatched junction bases: 4. Germline lookup yields CDR1 SGHRS and CDR2 YFSETQ.

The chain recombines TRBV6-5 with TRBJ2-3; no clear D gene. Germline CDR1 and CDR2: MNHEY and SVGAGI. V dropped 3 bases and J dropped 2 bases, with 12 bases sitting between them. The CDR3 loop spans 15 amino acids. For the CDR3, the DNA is TGTGCCAGCAGTTATCGAGCGTCGTCCACAGATACGCAGTATTTT. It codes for CASSYRASSTDTQYF.

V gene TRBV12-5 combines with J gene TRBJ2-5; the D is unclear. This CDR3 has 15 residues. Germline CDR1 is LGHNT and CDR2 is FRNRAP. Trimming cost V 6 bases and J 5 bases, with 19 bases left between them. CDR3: CASGDFTDGWETQYF. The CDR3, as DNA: TGTGCTAGTGGCGACTTCACCGACGGTTGGGAGACCCAGTACTTC.

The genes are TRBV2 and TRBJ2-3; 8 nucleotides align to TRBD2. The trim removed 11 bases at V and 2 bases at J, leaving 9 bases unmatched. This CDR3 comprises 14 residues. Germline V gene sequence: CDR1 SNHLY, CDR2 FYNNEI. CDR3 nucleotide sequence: TGTGCCGGACAAGCGGGGGAGCTCACAGATACGCAGTATTTT. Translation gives CAGQAGELTDTQYF.

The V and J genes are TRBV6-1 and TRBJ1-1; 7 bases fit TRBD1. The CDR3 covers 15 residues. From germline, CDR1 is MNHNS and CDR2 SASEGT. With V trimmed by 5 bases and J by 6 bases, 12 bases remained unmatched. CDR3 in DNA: TGTGCCAGCAGTATCCGTGGAGGGGGCGCACCTGAAGCTTTCTTT. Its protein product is CASSIRGGGAPEAFF.

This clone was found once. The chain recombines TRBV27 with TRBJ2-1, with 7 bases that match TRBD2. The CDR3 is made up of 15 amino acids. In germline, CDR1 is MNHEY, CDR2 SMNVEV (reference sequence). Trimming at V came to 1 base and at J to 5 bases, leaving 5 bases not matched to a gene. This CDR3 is CASSLLGGVHNEQFF. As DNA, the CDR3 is TGTGCCAGCAGTTTATTGGGGGGGGTCCACAATGAGCAGTTCTTC.

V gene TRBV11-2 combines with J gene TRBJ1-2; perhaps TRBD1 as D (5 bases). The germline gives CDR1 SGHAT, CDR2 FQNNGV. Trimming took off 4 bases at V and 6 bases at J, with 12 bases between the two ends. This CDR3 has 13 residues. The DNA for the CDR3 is TGTGCCAGCAGCTATGTTAGGGGAAATGGCTACACCTTC. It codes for CASSYVRGNGYTF.

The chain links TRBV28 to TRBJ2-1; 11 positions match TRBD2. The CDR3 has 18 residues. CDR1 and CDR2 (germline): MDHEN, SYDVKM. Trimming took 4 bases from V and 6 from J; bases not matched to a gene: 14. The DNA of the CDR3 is TGTGCCAGCAGTTCCTCCCTTTTAGCGGGAGGGCCCCCCAATGAGCAGTTCTTC. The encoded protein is CASSSSLLAGGPPNEQFF.

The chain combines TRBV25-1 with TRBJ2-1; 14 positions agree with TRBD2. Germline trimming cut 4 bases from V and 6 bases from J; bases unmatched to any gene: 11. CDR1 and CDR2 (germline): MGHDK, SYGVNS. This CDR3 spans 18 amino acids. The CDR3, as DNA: TGTGCCAGCAGTGGGACTAGCGGGGGGCCATTGTTTCTCAATGAGCAGTTCTTC. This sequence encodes CASSGTSGGPLFLNEQFF. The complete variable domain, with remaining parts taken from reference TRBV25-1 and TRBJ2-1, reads EADIYQTPRYLVIGTGKKITLECSQTMGHDKMYWYQQDPGMELHLIHYSYGVNSTEKGDLSSESTVSRIRTEHFPLTLESARPSHTSQYLCASSGTSGGPLFLNEQFFGPGTRLTVL.

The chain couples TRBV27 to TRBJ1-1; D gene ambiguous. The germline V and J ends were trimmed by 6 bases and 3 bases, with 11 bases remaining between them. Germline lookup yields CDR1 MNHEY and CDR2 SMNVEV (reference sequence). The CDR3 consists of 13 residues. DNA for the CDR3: TGTGCCAGCAGCCAGCGGGCGGACACTGAAGCTTTCTTT. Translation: CASSQRADTEAFF.